This passage covers 32 T cell receptor beta chains from one sample sequenced in a study of blood T cell repertoires in COVID-19. Repertoires were generated with immunoSEQ multiplex PCR, while TCRdb's copy carries only in-frame clones and drops some. The data contain about 160,000 clones, about 80% of them seen just once; the ten biggest clones take up 7% to 9%. Sequencing was carried out using peripheral blood. The source of these receptors is a man in his 60s with acute or convalescent COVID-19.

This chain connects TRBV27 to TRBJ1-1; 9 nucleotides line up with TRBD1. CDR1 is MNHEY, CDR2 SMNVEV, per germline (reference sequence). After removal of 7 bases from V and 1 base from J, the junction contained 13 bases not matched to a gene. The CDR3 consists of 17 residues. This chain's CDR3 is CASTNHGTGSRNTEAFF. The CDR3 coding sequence is TGTGCCAGCACCAATCATGGGACAGGGAGTAGGAACACTGAAGCTTTCTTT.

V usage is TRBV6-5 and J usage is TRBJ2-6, with 7 bases that match TRBD1. This CDR3 contains 15 residues. Germline values: CDR1 MNHEY, CDR2 SVGAGI. With V trimmed by 8 bases and J by 3 bases, 7 bases remained unmatched. Here the CDR3 reads CASRLTGDGANVLTF. The CDR3, as DNA: TGTGCCAGCCGACTTACAGGGGATGGGGCCAACGTCCTGACTTTC.

The chain combines TRBV5-1 with TRBJ2-7; the match to TRBD2 covers 15 bases. The CDR3 totals 19 residues. V dropped 0 bases and J dropped 0; count of bases not matched to a gene: 7. CDR1 and CDR2 (germline): SGHRS, YFSETQ. CDR3 DNA sequence: TGCGCCAGCAGCTTGGCGGGAGGACTAGCGGGGGGGCTCTCCTACGAGCAGTACTTC. The encoded protein is CASSLAGGLAGGLSYEQYF.

The chain links TRBV11-3 to TRBJ2-7; TRBD1 agrees at 8 bases. The V segment lost 5 bases and the J segment 5 bases; nucleotides outside the gene matches: 5. The CDR3 runs 13 residues. Germline lookup yields CDR1 SGHNT and CDR2 YENEEA. The CDR3, as DNA: TGTGCCAGCAGCAGCGGACAGGGTAACGAGCAGTACTTC. Translating gives CASSSGQGNEQYF. The full variable domain, rest sourced from reference TRBV11-3 and TRBJ2-7, is EAGVVQSPRYKIIEKKQPVAFWCNPISGHNTLYWYLQNLGQGPELLIRYENEEAVDDSQLPKDRFSAERLKGVDSTLKIQPAELGDSAVYLCASSSGQGNEQYFGPGTRLTVT.

V and J are TRBV19 and TRBJ1-3; D not certain. In germline, CDR1 is LNHDA, CDR2 SQIVND (reference sequence). Trimming shortened V by 3 bases and J by 0 bases, and 15 bases separated the two germline ends. The CDR3 contains 17 residues. CDR3 nucleotide sequence: TGTGCCAGTAGTATCTCCCTAACGTCCTACTCTGGAAACACCATATATTTT. Its translation is CASSISLTSYSGNTIYF.

The chain couples TRBV30 to TRBJ2-7; D not certain. V was cut by 3 bases and J by 2 bases, with 8 bases left in between. This CDR3 comprises 12 residues. Germline V CDR1 and CDR2: GTSNPN, SVGIG (reference sequence). This CDR3 is CAWRGNPYEQYF. The CDR3 coding sequence is TGTGCCTGGAGGGGCAACCCCTACGAGCAGTACTTC.

The chain has TRBV6-2 or TRBV6-3 and TRBJ2-7, with 8 bases aligning to TRBD1. With 0 bases clipped from V and 3 bases from J, the junction kept 4 bases outside the gene matches. The germline CDR1 and CDR2 sequences are MNHEY and SVGEGT. This CDR3 spans 15 amino acids. The CDR3 coding sequence is TGTGCCAGCAGTTACTCCGGACAGGGAGGCTACGAGCAGTACTTC. Translation: CASSYSGQGGYEQYF.

The chain couples TRBV2 to TRBJ1-1, with a possible D match to TRBD1 (6 bases). The CDR3 loop spans 14 amino acids. The V end was cut by 5 bases, the J end by 5 bases, with 15 bases between. CDR1 is SNHLY and CDR2 is FYNNEI in the germline V gene. The CDR3 reads CASSLLQGRTEAFF. The CDR3 nucleotides are TGTGCCAGCAGTTTATTACAGGGAAGGACTGAAGCTTTCTTT.

This chain uses TRBV10-2 with TRBJ2-5; D might be TRBD1 (6 bases). CDR1 WSHSY and CDR2 SAAADI come from the germline V gene. Between the trimmed V and J ends, which lost 6 bases and 1 base, there was a span of 9 bases. This CDR3 is 13 amino acids long. In DNA, the CDR3 is TGCGCCAGCAGAAGGACAGCCCAAGAGACCCAGTACTTC. It is translated as CASRRTAQETQYF.

The chain employs TRBV9 and TRBJ1-6; D not certain. Germline CDR1 is SGDLS and CDR2 is YYNGEE. The V gene lost 4 bases and the J gene lost 0 bases, with 14 bases spanning the gap. The CDR3 extends over 17 amino acids. The CDR3 region has the DNA TGTGCCAGCAGCCCCAGAGAAGCGAGCTCCTATAATTCACCCCTCCACTTT. Protein sequence: CASSPREASSYNSPLHF.

The chain combines TRBV5-1 with TRBJ1-2; 11 bases match TRBD1. Looked up from germline, CDR1 is SGHRS and CDR2 is YFSETQ. The CDR3 is made up of 13 amino acids. V lost 6 bases and J lost 8; bases outside the gene matches: 6. The CDR3 nucleotides read TGCGCCAGCACCCCAGGGACAGGGGGGGGCTACACCTTC. Protein: CASTPGTGGGYTF.

The V call is TRBV3-1 (or the pseudogene TRBV3-2), the J call TRBJ1-3, with 7 bases identical to TRBD1. The CDR3 sequence is 14 residues long. V was pared by 4 bases and J by 4 bases, with 4 bases of the junction left unmatched. CDR1 LGHDT and CDR2 YNNKEL come from the germline V gene (reference sequence). For the CDR3, the DNA is TGTGCCAGCAGCCCCGGGACAGACGGAAACACCATATATTTT. Translated: CASSPGTDGNTIYF.

J is TRBJ1-6 and V is TRBV7-8; D may be TRBD1 (6 bases). V lost 5 bases to trimming and J lost 7 bases, with 18 bases between them. Per germline, CDR1 SGHVS and CDR2 FQNEAQ. The CDR3 covers 16 residues. The CDR3 DNA reads TGTGCCAGCAGCCAAGGGGGAGAGGGATCCAATTCACCCCTCCACTTT. Encoded protein: CASSQGGEGSNSPLHF.

This rearrangement joins TRBV6-5 to TRBJ1-2; no definite D call. V was clipped by 5 bases and J by 1 base, with 8 bases between them. CDR3 size: 13 residues. Looked up from germline, CDR1 is MNHEY and CDR2 is SVGAGI. Written as DNA, the CDR3 is TGTGCCAGCAGTCTCACAAATAACTATGGCTACACCTTC. Residues: CASSLTNNYGYTF.

This clone has only one observation. The V and J genes are TRBV6-2 or TRBV6-3 and TRBJ2-4, with D maybe TRBD2 (6 bases). The CDR3 is made up of 13 amino acids. V was cut by 4 bases and J by 5 bases, with 9 bases left in between. The V gene's germline CDR1 is MNHEY and CDR2 SVGEGT. Here the CDR3 DNA reads TGTGCCAGCAGTTTGGGCGGGGAAAACATTCAGTACTTC. Translation: CASSLGGENIQYF.

V gene TRBV28 combines with J gene TRBJ1-1; D gene uncertain. The CDR3 is 13 residues long. V gave up 3 bases and J gave up 1 base, with 6 bases separating them. Germline V gives CDR1 MDHEN, CDR2 SYDVKM. This CDR3 is CASSLYPNTEAFF. In DNA, the CDR3 is TGTGCCAGCAGTTTGTATCCGAACACTGAAGCTTTCTTT.

V usage is TRBV27 and J usage is TRBJ1-2; D unclear. Per germline, CDR1 MNHEY and CDR2 SMNVEV (reference sequence). The V and J ends lost 5 bases and 0 bases respectively, with 10 bases between them. This CDR3 region has 14 residues. This CDR3 is CASSMTPTNYGYTF. CDR3 sequence (DNA): TGTGCCAGCAGTATGACTCCGACTAACTATGGCTACACCTTC.

The sample holds a few counts of this clone. This sequence joins TRBV24-1 and TRBJ2-3; 7 bases agree with TRBD1. Trimming cost V 4 bases and J 7 bases; bases outside gene matches: 7. The CDR3 extends over 14 amino acids. Germline V gives CDR1 KGHDR, CDR2 SFDVKD. The CDR3 bases are TGTGCCACCAGTGACCCGACAGGGATGAATACGCAGTATTTT. Protein: CATSDPTGMNTQYF.

This clone was recorded only once. The chain uses TRBV5-1 and TRBJ1-1; D is unresolved. Germline CDR1 and CDR2: SGHRS and YFSETQ. The CDR3 is 14 residues long. The V end lost 0 bases, the J end lost 4 bases, and 10 bases lay between the germline ends. The CDR3 DNA reads TGCGCCAGCAGCTTGGGCCAAGCGGCCACTGAAGCTTTCTTT. Residues: CASSLGQAATEAFF.

The V and J genes are TRBV2 and TRBJ1-1, with D maybe TRBD1 (6 bases). The V and J ends lost 6 bases and 7 bases respectively, with 6 bases between them. The CDR3 extends over 10 amino acids. CDR1 and CDR2 from the germline V gene are SNHLY and FYNNEI. This chain's CDR3 is CASRDSEAFF. The CDR3 nucleotides read TGTGCCAGCAGGGACAGTGAAGCTTTCTTT.

This clone showed up just once. The chain uses TRBV5-5 and TRBJ1-5; 8 bases are a match to TRBD1. Trimming removed 0 bases from V and 7 bases from J; junction bases left unmatched: 3. Per germline, CDR1 SGHKS and CDR2 YYEKEE (reference sequence). The CDR3 runs to 14 residues. In DNA, the CDR3 is TGTGCCAGCAGCTTGGTTCAGGGGGCACAGCCCCAGCATTTT. Translating it yields CASSLVQGAQPQHF.

The CDR3 region is CASTKGQGGTEAFF. CDR3 nucleotide sequence: TGCGCCAGCACCAAAGGACAGGGGGGGACTGAAGCTTTCTTT. The chain couples TRBV10-1 to TRBJ1-1, with TRBD1 identical over 10 bases. J gave up 5 bases and V 7 bases, and 7 bases lay outside the gene matches. The CDR3 is made up of 14 amino acids. Germline V gene data show CDR1 as WNHNN and CDR2 as SYGVQD (reference sequence).

In its sample, this clone was seen a few times. The gene calls are TRBV10-1 and TRBJ2-7; TRBD2 aligns across 7 bases. CDR1 WNHNN and CDR2 SYGVQD come from the germline V gene (reference sequence). The CDR3 runs 15 residues. V shed 6 bases and J 4 bases; nucleotides not matched to a gene: 12. CDR3 in amino acids: CASRPRESGDYEQYF. CDR3 nucleotides: TGCGCCAGCAGGCCCAGGGAAAGCGGGGATTACGAGCAGTACTTC.

The chain recombines TRBV10-3 with TRBJ2-2, with a possible D match to TRBD2 (5 bases). Trimming pared 2 bases from V and 4 bases from J, leaving 5 bases between. This CDR3 contains 13 residues. In germline, CDR1 is ENHRY, CDR2 SYGVKD. The CDR3 sequence: CAISETSTGELFF. The CDR3, as DNA: TGTGCCATCAGTGAGACTAGCACCGGGGAGCTGTTTTTT.

This chain uses TRBV5-6 with TRBJ2-2; tentatively, D is TRBD2 (5 bases). With 4 bases removed from V and 2 bases from J, the gap between germline ends came to 6 bases. The CDR3 runs 13 residues. Germline-derived CDR1 and CDR2 are SGHDT and YYEEEE. Written as DNA, the CDR3 is TGTGCCAGCAGCCGGGATAACACCGGGGAGCTGTTTTTT. Protein: CASSRDNTGELFF. The whole variable domain, remainder taken from reference TRBV5-6 and TRBJ2-2, is DAGVTQSPTHLIKTRGQQVTLRCSPKSGHDTVSWYQQALGQGPQFIFQYYEEEERQRGNFPDRFSGHQFPNYSSELNVNALLLGDSALYLCASSRDNTGELFFGEGSRLTVL.

This clone appeared once. The genes are TRBV24-1 and TRBJ2-3; 8 bases map to TRBD2. Germline V gives CDR1 KGHDR, CDR2 SFDVKD. This CDR3 has 18 residues. With V trimmed by 5 bases and J by 2 bases, 14 bases remained unmatched. CDR3 sequence reads: CATSVPEAGGITTDTQYF. For the CDR3, the DNA is TGTGCCACCAGTGTTCCGGAGGCGGGGGGCATAACCACAGATACGCAGTATTTT.

The CDR3 loop is CSVEDWGDMNTEAFF. The DNA for the CDR3 is TGCAGCGTTGAAGATTGGGGAGATATGAACACTGAAGCTTTCTTT. The chain has TRBV29-1 and TRBJ1-1, with unresolved D. The CDR3 has 15 amino acids. Germline V gene sequence: CDR1 SQVTM, CDR2 ANQGSEA. The V end lost 0 bases, the J end lost 0 bases, and 11 bases lay between the germline ends. Full variable domain (missing parts from reference TRBV29-1 and TRBJ1-1): SAVISQKPSRDICQRGTSLTIQCQVDSQVTMMFWYRQQPGQSLTLIATANQGSEATYESGFVIDKFPISRPNLTFSTLTVSNMSPEDSSIYLCSVEDWGDMNTEAFFGQGTRLTVV.

This clone was counted once. The chain has TRBV6-5 and TRBJ2-1; TRBD2 matches 10 bases. V lost 5 bases to trimming and J lost 9 bases; unmatched junction nucleotides: 7. The CDR3 loop spans 14 amino acids. CDR1 and CDR2 (germline): MNHEY, SVGAGI. CDR3 coding DNA: TGTGCCAGCAGTCTCCTAGCGGGGGCGGGTGAGCAGTTCTTC. Translation: CASSLLAGAGEQFF.

The chain combines TRBV29-1 with TRBJ2-5; maybe TRBD1 (7 bases). Germline assignment: CDR1 SQVTM and CDR2 ANQGSEA. CDR3 length: 14 residues. V was shortened by 5 bases and J by 5 bases, with 18 bases between the two germline ends. CDR3 bases: TGCAGCGTTACCGCCGGGACAGCGGGCGAGACCCAGTACTTC. It encodes CSVTAGTAGETQYF. The variable domain in full, completed from reference TRBV29-1 and TRBJ2-5, reads SAVISQKPSRDICQRGTSLTIQCQVDSQVTMMFWYRQQPGQSLTLIATANQGSEATYESGFVIDKFPISRPNLTFSTLTVSNMSPEDSSIYLCSVTAGTAGETQYFGPGTRLLVL.

The V gene is TRBV5-1, the J gene TRBJ1-4; 8 bases fit TRBD1. The V segment lost 4 bases and the J segment 2 bases; nucleotides outside the gene matches: 13. Looked up from germline, CDR1 is SGHRS and CDR2 is YFSETQ. The CDR3 consists of 18 residues. In DNA form, the CDR3 reads TGCGCCAGCAGCCTTGGACAGGGCGCGGACCCGACTAATGAAAAACTGTTTTTT. This encodes CASSLGQGADPTNEKLFF.

The rearrangement uses TRBV11-3 and TRBJ1-4; tentatively, D is TRBD1 (5 bases). Germline V CDR1 and CDR2: SGHNT, YENEEA. The CDR3 spans 13 residues. V was cut by 5 bases and J by 8 bases, with 12 bases left in between. The CDR3: CASSAQGSEKLFF. As DNA, the CDR3 is TGTGCCAGCAGCGCCCAGGGTTCGGAAAAACTGTTTTTT. Looking up the rest from reference TRBV11-3 and TRBJ1-4 gives the full variable domain: EAGVVQSPRYKIIEKKQPVAFWCNPISGHNTLYWYLQNLGQGPELLIRYENEEAVDDSQLPKDRFSAERLKGVDSTLKIQPAELGDSAVYLCASSAQGSEKLFFGSGTQLSVL.

The table lists this clone with a count of one. The chain recombines TRBV4-1 with TRBJ2-3; 7 bases are a match to TRBD2. The germline CDR1 and CDR2 sequences are MGHRA and YSYEKL. The J segment lost 0 bases and the V segment lost 4 bases, leaving 13 bases of the junction unmatched. The CDR3 contains 18 residues. DNA of the CDR3: TGCGCCAGCAGCCTCACCCCCCTCCAGCGGGGTAGCACAGATACGCAGTATTTT. It translates to CASSLTPLQRGSTDTQYF.